This T cell receptor beta chain was profiled in a study of regulatory T cells in long-lasting Graves disease. Time point: newly diagnosed GD, antithyroid drugs for less than 3 months. PBMCs provided the RNA from which the TCR library was made. The authors built TCR beta libraries using iRepertoire HTBI primers and Arm-PCR of CDR3 regions. TCRdb re-derived calls from the multiplex PCR reads in MiXCR, one entry per CDR3 protein. The sample yields 390,000 or so distinct CDR3 sequences, roughly 10% seen once. The V end lost 0 bases, the J end lost 11 bases, and 4 bases lay between the germline ends. Germline loops: CDR1 SEHNR, CDR2 FQNEAQ (reference sequence). CDR3 length: 10 amino acids. This sample also belongs to another study, concerning T cells in Graves' hyperthyroidism and ophthalmopathy.

This TCR came from a woman aged 18-29 years with Graves disease. The chain carries TRBV7-9 and TRBJ1-1; no clear D gene. Source: peripheral blood mononuclear cells (PBMCs), taken at new diagnosis, from a patient treated with antithyroid drugs. The CDR3 DNA follows: TGTGCCAGCAGCTTAGCGTTGGCTTTCTTT. Translating gives CASSLALAFF.